This T cell receptor beta chain is from a study of cytomegalovirus exposure and HLA in healthy donors. Broader study findings: There were approximately 150 TCR beta chains listed as cytomegalovirus-associated.

CDR1 and CDR2 from the germline V gene are MGHRA and YSYEKL. CDR3 size: 16 residues. The V gene end was trimmed by 0 bases and the J gene end by 2 bases; junction bases not matched to a gene: 5. Produced via immunoSEQ multiplex PCR; TCRdb's table is partial and in-frame only. The profile covers fewer than 200,000 clones, with roughly 86% appearing a single time and just over 4% taken by the ten largest. As concerns this clone: Its antigen remains unidentified.

The V gene is TRBV4-1, the J gene TRBJ2-7, with 9 bases identical to TRBD1. The sequence was collected from a man aged 18 to 29 in good health and CMV-seropositive. The sample comprised PBMCs. The CDR3 bases are TGCGCCAGCAGCCAAGAGAACGGACAGGGGACCTACGAGCAGTACTTC. Translation: CASSQENGQGTYEQYF.